These 8 T cell receptor beta chains came from one sample sequenced in a study of blood T cell repertoires in COVID-19 (TCRdb year 2020). Library generation was performed with the immunoSEQ multiplex PCR assay. This immuneACCESS table, as held by TCRdb, lists in-frame sequences with V and J called but not all clones. Of the missing ones, under half trace to an unresolved V gene in checked studies; the others have no known cause. A total of 150,000 to 200,000 clones appear in this sample, just under 90% of them only once. The biggest ten clones account for around 13% of the sample. Sequencing was done on a sample of peripheral blood. The receptors stem from a woman aged 65 to 85 with COVID-19, enrolled during active disease.

The rearrangement joins TRBV5-1 to TRBJ2-7; 11 bases line up with TRBD2. The J segment lost 6 bases and the V segment lost 0 bases, leaving 17 bases of the junction unmatched. The CDR3 is made up of 19 amino acids. Germline V gene data show CDR1 as SGHRS and CDR2 as YFSETQ. Written as DNA, the CDR3 is TGCGCCAGCAGCTTGGACGCGACTAGCGGGGTCACGAGCGCTCTCGAGCAGTACTTC. This sequence encodes CASSLDATSGVTSALEQYF. The entire variable domain, with the rest obtained from reference TRBV5-1 and TRBJ2-7, is as follows: KAGVTQTPRYLIKTRGQQVTLSCSPISGHRSVSWYQQTPGQGLQFLFEYFSETQRNKGNFPGRFSGRQFSNSRSEMNVSTLELGDSALYLCASSLDATSGVTSALEQYFGPGTRLTVT.

The chain carries TRBV19 and TRBJ2-7; TRBD2 agrees at 9 bases. Germline loops: CDR1 LNHDA, CDR2 SQIVND (reference sequence). CDR3 size: 13 residues. V shed 5 bases and J 2 bases; nucleotides not matched to a gene: 1. Here the CDR3 DNA reads TGTGCCAGTAGTGTAGCGGGAGCCTACGAGCAGTACTTC. This encodes CASSVAGAYEQYF.

This rearrangement joins TRBV7-3 to TRBJ1-5, with D perhaps TRBD1 (6 bases). The CDR3 runs 15 residues. The germline V gene has CDR1 SGHTA and CDR2 FQGTGA. V lost 5 bases and J lost 0, with 11 bases in between. CDR3 residues: CASSATGSSNQPQHF. CDR3 sequence (DNA): TGTGCCAGCAGCGCCACAGGGTCTAGCAATCAGCCCCAGCATTTT.

The chain couples TRBV3-1 (or the pseudogene TRBV3-2) to TRBJ2-3; D unresolved. Germline CDR1 and CDR2: LGHDT and YNNKEL (reference sequence). This CDR3 contains 15 residues. V dropped 2 bases and J dropped 8 bases, with 17 bases sitting between them. As DNA, the CDR3 is TGTGCCAGCAGCCAACGACATGGATATTCAGTTACGCAGTATTTT. It translates to CASSQRHGYSVTQYF.

This clone has only one observation. The chain is built from TRBV7-2 and TRBJ2-1; TRBD1 is a possible D gene (6 bases). The ends were cut back, 3 bases at V and 4 bases at J, with 13 bases in the middle. This CDR3 spans 15 amino acids. Germline CDR1 reads SGHTA; CDR2 reads FQGNSA. The CDR3, as DNA: TGTGCCAGCAGCTTTGAGGGGGTGCGGTACAATGAGCAGTTCTTC. Residues: CASSFEGVRYNEQFF.

This clone was observed a single time. The chain links TRBV4-1 to TRBJ1-4; 9 bases line up with TRBD1. CDR3 length: 17 residues. Germline V gene sequence: CDR1 MGHRA, CDR2 YSYEKL. J lost 6 bases, V lost 4 bases, and 12 bases had no gene match. CDR3 amino acids: CASSRLGQGRADEKLFF. The CDR3 DNA sequence: TGCGCCAGCAGCCGGTTAGGACAGGGGAGGGCCGATGAAAAACTGTTTTTT.

The chain couples TRBV7-8 to TRBJ2-7; 9 bases agree with TRBD1. With V trimmed by 5 bases and J by 2 bases, 10 bases remained unmatched. CDR1 and CDR2 (germline): SGHVS, FQNEAQ. The CDR3 contains 16 residues. CDR3 residues: CASSTLFWDRAYEQYF. CDR3 bases: TGTGCCAGCAGCACCCTTTTTTGGGACAGGGCCTACGAGCAGTACTTC.

This chain uses TRBV6-5 with TRBJ2-5, with D possibly being TRBD1 (5 bases). Germline V gene sequence: CDR1 MNHEY, CDR2 SVGAGI. Deletions cut 7 bases from V and 5 bases from J, with 8 bases between. There are 11 residues in the CDR3. Here the CDR3 DNA reads TGTGCCAGCAACCAGGGCGAGACCCAGTACTTC. The encoded protein is CASNQGETQYF.